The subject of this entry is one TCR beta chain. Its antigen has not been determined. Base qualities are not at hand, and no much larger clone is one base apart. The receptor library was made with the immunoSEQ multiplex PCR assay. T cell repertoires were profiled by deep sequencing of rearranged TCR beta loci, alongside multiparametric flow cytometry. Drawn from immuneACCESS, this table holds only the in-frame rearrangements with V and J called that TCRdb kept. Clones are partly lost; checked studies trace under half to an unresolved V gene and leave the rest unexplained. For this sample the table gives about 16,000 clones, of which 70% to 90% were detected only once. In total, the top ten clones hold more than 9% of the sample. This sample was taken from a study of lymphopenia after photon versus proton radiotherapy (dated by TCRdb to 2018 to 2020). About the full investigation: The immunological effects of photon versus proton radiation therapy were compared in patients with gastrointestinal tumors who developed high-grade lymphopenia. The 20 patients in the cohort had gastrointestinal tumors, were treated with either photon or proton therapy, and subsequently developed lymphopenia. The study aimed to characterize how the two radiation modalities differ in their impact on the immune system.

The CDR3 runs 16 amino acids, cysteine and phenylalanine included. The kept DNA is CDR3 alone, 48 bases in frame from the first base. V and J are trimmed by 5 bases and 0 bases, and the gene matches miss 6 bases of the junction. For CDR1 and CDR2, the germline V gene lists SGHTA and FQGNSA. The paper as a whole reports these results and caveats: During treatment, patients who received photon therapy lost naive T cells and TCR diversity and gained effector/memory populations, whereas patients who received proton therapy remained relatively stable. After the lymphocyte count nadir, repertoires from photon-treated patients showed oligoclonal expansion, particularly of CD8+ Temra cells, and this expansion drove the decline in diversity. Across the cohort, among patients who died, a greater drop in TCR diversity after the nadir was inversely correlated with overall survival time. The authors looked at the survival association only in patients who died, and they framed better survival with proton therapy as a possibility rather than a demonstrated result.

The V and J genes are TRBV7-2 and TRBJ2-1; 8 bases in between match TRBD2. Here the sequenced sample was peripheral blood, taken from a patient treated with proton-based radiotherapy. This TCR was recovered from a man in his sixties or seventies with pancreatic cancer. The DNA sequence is TGTGCCAGCAGCCAAACTAGCGGAAGCTCCTACAATGAGCAGTTCTTC. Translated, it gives CASSQTSGSSYNEQFF.